These 8 T cell receptor beta chains were sequenced from one sample in a study of beta chain features in type 1 diabetes. The authors reverse transcribed all of the isolated RNA, so sequencing captured expressed TCRB transcripts. The table came from immunoSEQ multiplex PCR; TCRdb's copy has only in-frame clones and leaves some out. The profile shows 150,000 or so clones, approximately 8.4% of them singletons. Sequences were obtained from central memory CD4+ T cells from blood. These receptors were collected from a woman between 18 and 29 years old in good health.

The gene calls are TRBV29-1 and TRBJ2-3, with TRBD2 identical over 7 bases. This CDR3 contains 15 residues. With 3 bases clipped from V and 4 bases from J, the junction kept 10 bases outside the gene matches. Germline V CDR1 and CDR2: SQVTM, ANQGSEA. Here the CDR3 reads CSVDLASGDADTQYF. The CDR3 bases are TGCAGCGTTGATCTCGCCAGCGGGGACGCAGATACGCAGTATTTT.

The chain employs TRBV6-5 and TRBJ1-2; TRBD1 matches at 7 bases. Germline values: CDR1 MNHEY, CDR2 SVGAGI. This CDR3 region has 13 residues. Losses at the gene ends were 4 bases for V and 3 bases for J; bases not matched to a gene: 2. The CDR3 protein is CASSFGQDYGYTF. In nucleotides, the CDR3 is TGTGCCAGCAGTTTTGGACAGGACTATGGCTACACCTTC.

This clone showed up just a few times. This chain links TRBV6-4 with TRBJ2-2; 11 bases match TRBD2. This CDR3 comprises 15 residues. Germline CDR1 reads MRHNA; CDR2 reads SNTAGT. Trimming at V came to 7 bases and at J to 3 bases, leaving 4 bases not matched to a gene. CDR3 nucleotides: TGTGCCAGCAAAAAACTAGCGGGGGACACCGGGGAGCTGTTTTTT. This sequence encodes CASKKLAGDTGELFF.

The rearrangement uses TRBV29-1 and TRBJ1-1; tentative D call: TRBD1 (5 bases). CDR1 is SQVTM, CDR2 ANQGSEA, per germline. The CDR3 contains 15 residues. V gave up 7 bases and J gave up 1 base, with 19 bases separating them. CDR3 protein: CSAPKIQGSNTEAFF. As DNA, the CDR3 is TGCAGCGCCCCAAAAATTCAGGGATCGAACACTGAAGCTTTCTTT.

V gene TRBV5-1 combines with J gene TRBJ2-7, with 8 nucleotides matching TRBD2. The junction had 2 bases not matched to a gene; V was cut back by 2 bases and J by 1 base. Germline loops: CDR1 SGHRS, CDR2 YFSETQ. The CDR3 runs to 14 residues. The CDR3 sequence is CASSLLADSYEQYF. The CDR3 DNA follows: TGCGCCAGCAGCTTACTAGCGGATTCCTACGAGCAGTACTTC. The complete variable domain, with remaining parts taken from reference TRBV5-1 and TRBJ2-7, reads KAGVTQTPRYLIKTRGQQVTLSCSPISGHRSVSWYQQTPGQGLQFLFEYFSETQRNKGNFPGRFSGRQFSNSRSEMNVSTLELGDSALYLCASSLLADSYEQYFGPGTRLTVT.

The rearrangement links TRBV6-5 to TRBJ2-7, with TRBD1 matching over 10 bases. J was trimmed by 1 base and V by 6 bases; bases with no gene match: 3. Germline V gives CDR1 MNHEY, CDR2 SVGAGI. This CDR3 is 14 amino acids long. For the CDR3, the DNA is TGTGCCAGCAGGGCGGGACAGGGGTCCTACGAGCAGTACTTC. Translation gives CASRAGQGSYEQYF.

The rearrangement joins TRBV2 to TRBJ1-5; 7 bases are a match to TRBD1. Germline lookup yields CDR1 SNHLY and CDR2 FYNNEI. The junction had 7 bases not matched to a gene; V was cut back by 8 bases and J by 3 bases. This CDR3 is 14 amino acids long. The CDR3 DNA reads as TGTGCCAGCTCGAGGGGGCAGGCCAATCAGCCCCAGCATTTT. It codes for CASSRGQANQPQHF.

The gene calls are TRBV27 and TRBJ2-7; 13 bases fit TRBD2. This CDR3 region has 15 residues. Germline V CDR1 and CDR2: MNHEY, SMNVEV (reference sequence). V dropped 7 bases and J dropped 6; count of bases not matched to a gene: 9. The DNA for the CDR3 is TGTGCCAGCATCGAGTTGACTAGCGGGAGGCGCGAGCAGTACTTC. This translates into CASIELTSGRREQYF.